The sequence of this T cell receptor (beta chain) was determined in a study of blood T cell repertoires in COVID-19. Study as a whole: The United States, Italy and Spain were the sources of the acute and convalescent COVID-19 samples. PBMCs, B-cell-depleted T cells, or T cells provided the cDNA or gDNA that made up the material.

The germline CDR1 and CDR2 sequences are LNHDA and SQIVND (reference sequence). The CDR3 totals 20 residues. V was pared by 3 bases and J by 2 bases, with 21 bases of the junction left unmatched. Using immunoSEQ multiplex PCR, the repertoire was profiled, and TCRdb retains in-frame clones only, with some absent. This table holds 110,000 or so clones, 88% found once. J is TRBJ1-1 and V is TRBV19; 7 bases are a match to TRBD1. This clonotype originated in a human donor in a cohort sampled during active COVID-19. The specimen was peripheral blood. The CDR3 is CASSIRHPLSGTESNTEAFF. For the CDR3, the DNA is TGTGCCAGTAGTATTCGTCATCCCCTCTCCGGGACAGAGAGTAACACTGAAGCTTTCTTT.